These 20 T cell receptor beta chains came from one sample sequenced in a study of monozygotic twins with cystic fibrosis. TCRdb keeps only in-frame clones here, not all; method: immunoSEQ multiplex PCR. The table records 17,000 or so clones, over 95% of them present only once. Sequences were obtained from blood. All receptors come from a girl aged 2 to 10 with cystic fibrosis.

The gene calls are TRBV28 and TRBJ1-2; a possible D gene is TRBD1 (6 bases). Germline V lookup: CDR1 MDHEN, CDR2 SYDVKM. The CDR3 is made up of 15 amino acids. Trimming shortened V by 6 bases and J by 2 bases, and 16 bases separated the two germline ends. The CDR3 sequence is CASRVVGGQNYGYTF. Here the CDR3 DNA reads TGTGCCAGCAGGGTGGTCGGGGGGCAGAACTATGGCTACACCTTC.

The chain recombines TRBV7-2 with TRBJ1-1; TRBD1 might be the D (6 bases). Looked up from germline, CDR1 is SGHTA and CDR2 is FQGNSA. The V and J ends lost 5 bases and 4 bases respectively, with 17 bases between them. CDR3 length: 15 amino acids. The CDR3 spells CASSQQGIGSTEAFF. The DNA for the CDR3 is TGTGCCAGCAGCCAGCAGGGGATTGGGAGCACTGAAGCTTTCTTT.

The rearrangement joins TRBV27 to TRBJ2-1; D remains ambiguous. The CDR3 sequence is 11 residues long. The V end was cut by 8 bases, the J end by 4 bases, with 6 bases between. Germline V gene data show CDR1 as MNHEY and CDR2 as SMNVEV (reference sequence). In DNA form, the CDR3 reads TGTGCCAGCCGACTTTACAATGAGCAGTTCTTC. Translating it yields CASRLYNEQFF.

The chain combines TRBV6-5 with TRBJ2-1; TRBD2 aligns across 7 bases. Per germline, CDR1 MNHEY and CDR2 SVGAGI. The V gene end was trimmed by 10 bases and the J gene end by 7 bases; junction bases not matched to a gene: 13. The CDR3 is 14 residues long. CDR3 protein: CATGGGGVGNEQFF. In DNA form, the CDR3 reads TGTGCCACGGGAGGTGGCGGGGTGGGAAATGAGCAGTTCTTC.

The V call is TRBV19, the J call TRBJ2-7; D ambiguous. The CDR3 has 14 residues. CDR1 and CDR2 (germline): LNHDA, SQIVND (reference sequence). Trimming pared 8 bases from V and 3 bases from J, leaving 17 bases between. The DNA for the CDR3 is TGTGCCAGTGGAAACTTAGCCCCCGACTACGAGCAGTACTTC. This codes for CASGNLAPDYEQYF.

This chain joins TRBV14 and TRBJ2-7, with a weak D call TRBD2 (6 bases). The germline V gene encodes CDR1 SGHDN and CDR2 FVKESK. This CDR3 has 14 residues. The germline V and J ends were trimmed by 1 base and 4 bases, with 11 bases remaining between them. The CDR3 sequence: CASSQGPGAYEQYF. CDR3 coding DNA: TGTGCCAGCAGCCAAGGGCCGGGAGCTTACGAGCAGTACTTC.

The chain joins TRBV10-3 to TRBJ2-2, with D unresolved. Per the germline V gene, CDR1 is ENHRY and CDR2 is SYGVKD. The CDR3 runs to 15 residues. The V gene lost 8 bases and the J gene lost 2 bases, with 15 bases spanning the gap. CDR3 nucleotide sequence: TGTGCCATCTCGGAGCTGCCCCTAAACACCGGGGAGCTGTTTTTT. Translation gives CAISELPLNTGELFF.

The chain links TRBV7-2 to TRBJ2-3; D remains unclear. Trimming cost V 0 bases and J 0 bases, with 7 bases left between them. Germline CDR1 and CDR2: SGHTA and FQGNSA. The CDR3 totals 15 residues. In DNA, the CDR3 is TGTGCCAGCAGCTTAGCGACACCTAGCACAGATACGCAGTATTTT. As protein: CASSLATPSTDTQYF.

This chain links TRBV28 with TRBJ1-2, with 9 nucleotides matching TRBD1. Germline loops: CDR1 MDHEN, CDR2 SYDVKM. V lost 6 bases and J lost 4; bases outside the gene matches: 9. This CDR3 contains 15 residues. The CDR3 coding sequence is TGTGCCAGCAGAACAGGGGGCATAACTCTCTATGGCTACACCTTC. Protein product: CASRTGGITLYGYTF.

This clone has a single count. The V gene is TRBV27, the J gene TRBJ2-7; TRBD1 matches at 9 bases. Germline V gene lookup returns CDR1 MNHEY and CDR2 SMNVEV (reference sequence). This CDR3 has 15 residues. V was clipped by 4 bases and J by 3 bases; unmatched bases: 7. The CDR3 DNA follows: TGTGCCAGCAGTTCCTACGGGACAGGGAGCTACGAGCAGTACTTC. Protein product: CASSSYGTGSYEQYF.

The rearrangement links TRBV11-3 to TRBJ1-1; D may be TRBD1 (5 bases). The CDR3 sequence is 17 residues long. Germline CDR1 and CDR2: SGHNT and YENEEA. V was shortened by 5 bases and J by 6 bases, with 25 bases between the two germline ends. The CDR3 protein is CASSPTNRGRVVAEAFF. DNA of the CDR3: TGTGCCAGCAGCCCTACTAATAGGGGCCGGGTAGTCGCTGAAGCTTTCTTT.

This chain uses TRBV6-6 with TRBJ1-1, with D possibly TRBD1 on 6 matching bases. The CDR3 loop spans 14 amino acids. From germline, CDR1 is MNHNY and CDR2 SVGAGI (reference sequence). Trimming pared 7 bases from V and 3 bases from J, leaving 15 bases between. The CDR3 loop is CASNRFAGDTEAFF. CDR3 in DNA: TGTGCCAGCAACCGATTTGCAGGGGACACTGAAGCTTTCTTT.

CDR3 nucleotide sequence: TGTGCCAGTACCTCTCTCGGGGGGCCCAATGAGCAGTTCTTC. Encoded protein: CASTSLGGPNEQFF. This chain connects TRBV19 to TRBJ2-1, with D possibly matching TRBD2 (7 bases). V was clipped by 7 bases and J by 6 bases, with 16 bases between them. CDR1 and CDR2 (germline): LNHDA, SQIVND (reference sequence). The CDR3 has 14 residues.

This sequence joins TRBV9 and TRBJ2-7; D not resolved. The CDR3 contains 14 residues. Germline-derived CDR1 and CDR2 are SGDLS and YYNGEE. V was trimmed by 4 bases and J by 1 base, leaving 12 bases between them. In DNA form, the CDR3 reads TGTGCCAGCAGCCCTTCGGGTCTTTCCTACGAGCAGTACTTC. This sequence encodes CASSPSGLSYEQYF. The full variable domain, with the rest looked up from reference TRBV9 and TRBJ2-7, is DSGVTQTPKHLITATGQRVTLRCSPRSGDLSVYWYQQSLDQGLQFLIQYYNGEERAKGNILERFSAQQFPDLHSELNLSSLELGDSALYFCASSPSGLSYEQYFGPGTRLTVT.

V gene TRBV7-2 combines with J gene TRBJ2-5; the match to TRBD2 covers 10 bases. Germline CDR1 and CDR2: SGHTA and FQGNSA. CDR3 length: 16 residues. With 7 bases clipped from V and 5 bases from J, the junction kept 13 bases outside the gene matches. CDR3 nucleotide sequence: TGTGCCAGCACTACCCGCCAGCGGGGGGGCCTGGAGACCCAGTACTTC. Protein product: CASTTRQRGGLETQYF.

V is TRBV7-9 and J is TRBJ1-2; unclear D gene. CDR1 SEHNR and CDR2 FQNEAQ come from the germline V gene (reference sequence). The CDR3 totals 15 residues. The V and J ends lost 0 bases and 3 bases respectively, with 11 bases between them. This chain's CDR3 is CASSLAWSTHYGYTF. For the CDR3, the DNA is TGTGCCAGCAGCTTAGCTTGGTCGACTCACTATGGCTACACCTTC.

The genes are TRBV5-1 and TRBJ1-3; 7 bases line up with TRBD1. This CDR3 region has 15 residues. The junction had 5 bases not matched to a gene; V was cut back by 4 bases and J by 1 base. Looked up from germline, CDR1 is SGHRS and CDR2 is YFSETQ. DNA of the CDR3: TGCGCCAGCAGCGAAACGACAGGGTCTGGAAACACCATATATTTT. It encodes CASSETTGSGNTIYF.

The chain has TRBV19 and TRBJ2-3; D remains unclear. This CDR3 contains 14 residues. Germline V lookup: CDR1 LNHDA, CDR2 SQIVND (reference sequence). V gave up 6 bases and J gave up 6 bases, with 16 bases separating them. The CDR3 DNA sequence: TGTGCCAGTAGGCTAGGCCCCAAAATCGATACGCAGTATTTT. This gives the protein CASRLGPKIDTQYF.

The chain combines TRBV6-5 with TRBJ1-1; 7 bases match TRBD1. Germline CDR1 reads MNHEY; CDR2 reads SVGAGI. This CDR3 contains 15 residues. V lost 6 bases, J lost 0 bases, and 7 bases stayed unmatched. CDR3 DNA sequence: TGTGCCAGCAGGACTTCCGGGACAGTGAACACTGAAGCTTTCTTT. Its protein is CASRTSGTVNTEAFF.

This clone came up once. This chain uses TRBV25-1 with TRBJ2-7; 10 nucleotides agree with TRBD1. In germline, CDR1 is MGHDK, CDR2 SYGVNS. V trimming: 2 bases; J trimming: 5 bases; junction bases outside the gene matches: 3. The CDR3 totals 14 residues. CDR3 DNA: TGTGCCAGCAGTGAAGGGACAGGGGTCGACGAGCAGTACTTC. This sequence encodes CASSEGTGVDEQYF.